One sample yielded the 29 T cell receptor beta chains listed below, sequenced in a study of Tregs in tolerant kidney transplant recipients. Related graft donors supplied nonmyeloablative bone marrow transplants, and mixed chimerism was transient. The table came from immunoSEQ multiplex PCR; TCRdb's copy has only in-frame clones and leaves some out. The sample holds 25,000 or so clones. The starting material was CD4+ T cells from blood (PBMCs), obtained 6 months after the transplant. These TCRs come from a human patient who received a combined kidney and bone marrow transplant. Some T cells may be transferred from the graft donor.

In regard to this clone: The CDR3 extends 3 residues past the end of the read, so its final part is completed from the germline J gene. J is TRBJ2-3 and V is TRBV5-4; possible D gene TRBD2, 5 bases. Trimming stripped 6 bases from V and 1 base from J, with 18 bases between. CDR1 is SGHNT, CDR2 YYREEE, per germline (reference sequence). The CDR3 extends over 16 amino acids. The CDR3 here is CASTRGGTWGTDTQYF. CDR3 DNA (partial): TGTGCCAGCACCCGGGGTGGCACTTGGGGCACAGATACG. The full variable domain, its missing parts supplied by reference TRBV5-4 and TRBJ2-3, is ETGVTQSPTHLIKTRGQQVTLRCSSQSGHNTVSWYQQALGQGPQFIFQYYREEENGRGNFPPRFSGLQFPNYSSELNVNALELDDSALYLCASTRGGTWGTDTQYFGPGTRLTVL.

Note on this clone: The CDR3 end falls 3 residues outside the read, so it is completed with the germline J gene. The chain couples TRBV11-3 to TRBJ2-2; 9 nucleotides line up with TRBD1. Germline V gene sequence: CDR1 SGHNT, CDR2 YENEEA. The CDR3 consists of 15 residues. V trimming: 1 base; J trimming: 6 bases; junction bases outside the gene matches: 3. The CDR3 here is CASSLGTGEAGELFF. The CDR3 DNA, read in part, is TGTGCCAGCAGCTTAGGGACAGGGGAAGCCGGGGAG.

With regard to this clone: The CDR3 is cut off 3 residues early in the read; its end comes from the germline J gene. This sequence joins TRBV7-8 and TRBJ1-4, with a tentative D call TRBD1 (5 bases). V was cut by 0 bases and J by 0 bases, with 11 bases left in between. CDR3 length equals 17 residues. Germline CDR1 and CDR2: SGHVS and FQNEAQ. The covered CDR3 bases are TGTGCCAGCAGCTTAGCGGTGGGGACTGCAACTAATGAAAAA. Protein sequence: CASSLAVGTATNEK. The whole CDR3 sequence reads CASSLAVGTATNEKLFF.

About this clone: The CDR3 end is not reached by the read, which stops 3 residues before it; the germline J gene fills it in. The rearrangement links TRBV28 to TRBJ2-2, with TRBD1 identical over 9 bases. This CDR3 has 13 residues. V trimming: 6 bases; J trimming: 4 bases; junction bases outside the gene matches: 0. The germline CDR1 and CDR2 sequences are MDHEN and SYDVKM. The DNA read from the CDR3 is TGTGCCAGCAGGACAGGGGGCACCGGGGAG. Its translation: CASRTGGTGE. In full, the CDR3 is CASRTGGTGELFF.

Note on this clone: From the germline J gene comes the end of the CDR3, since the read stops 3 residues before it. The chain joins TRBV18 to TRBJ2-7; TRBD1 is a possible D gene (5 bases). Germline V gene data show CDR1 as KGHSH and CDR2 as LQKENI. Deletions cut 2 bases from V and 2 bases from J, with 10 bases between. The CDR3 has 14 residues. Partial CDR3 DNA: TGTGCCAGCTCACCATCGGCAGGGACCTACGAG. Its protein is CASSPSAGTYE. The full CDR3 protein is CASSPSAGTYEQYF.

As regards this clone: The read falls 3 residues short of the CDR3 end, and the missing part is taken from the germline J gene. The genes are TRBV12-5 and TRBJ2-3; D is uncertain. This CDR3 is 17 amino acids long. CDR1 is LGHNT and CDR2 is FRNRAP in the germline V gene. V was shortened by 0 bases and J by 5 bases, with 18 bases between the two germline ends. CDR3 bases read: TGTGCTAGTGGTTTGGTAAGCAAAGTCTCCAATGTAGATACG. This sequence encodes CASGLVSKVSNVDT. The complete CDR3 protein is CASGLVSKVSNVDTQYF.

Note on this clone: The read comes to an end 3 residues before the CDR3 does, leaving the germline J gene to fill in the end. The chain combines TRBV11-2 with TRBJ1-2; unclear D gene. This CDR3 has 13 residues. CDR1 is SGHAT, CDR2 FQNNGV, per germline. V dropped 1 base and J dropped 4 bases, with 7 bases sitting between them. The CDR3 DNA, read in part, is TGTGCCAGCAGCTTAGCCCCGCGCTATGGC. It yields the protein CASSLAPRYG. The entire CDR3 protein reads CASSLAPRYGYTF.

On this clone: The read falls 3 residues short of the CDR3 end, and the missing part is taken from the germline J gene. This chain uses TRBV6-1 with TRBJ2-7, with a tentative D call TRBD2 (5 bases). The CDR3 length is 15 residues. The germline V and J ends were trimmed by 4 bases and 0 bases, with 13 bases remaining between them. Germline loops: CDR1 MNHNS, CDR2 SASEGT. The CDR3 region is CASSVRGPFSYEQYF. The sequenced part of the CDR3 DNA is TGTGCCAGCAGTGTCCGGGGTCCCTTCTCCTACGAG.

The CDR3 bases that were read are TGTGCCAGCTTACGGGGTACAGATACG. This encodes CASLRGTDT. In full, the CDR3 reads CASLRGTDTQYF. This rearrangement joins TRBV2 to TRBJ2-3; D perhaps matches TRBD2 (5 bases). The CDR3 end falls 3 residues outside the read, so it is completed with the germline J gene. CDR3 length: 12 amino acids. The ends were cut back, 8 bases at V and 3 bases at J, with 9 bases in the middle. Germline CDR1 reads SNHLY; CDR2 reads FYNNEI.

Details on this clone: The read comes to an end 3 residues before the CDR3 does, leaving the germline J gene to fill in the end. The V gene is TRBV5-6, the J gene TRBJ1-2; D possibly corresponds to TRBD1 (6 bases). The CDR3 runs to 14 residues. The V gene's germline CDR1 is SGHDT and CDR2 YYEEEE. CDR3 in amino acids: CASSRYPTGRGYTF. The part of the CDR3 DNA that was read is TGTGCCAGCAGCAGATATCCTACAGGGCGGGGC.

A word on this clone: The sequenced fragment ends 3 residues before the CDR3 boundary, so the rest is inferred from the germline J gene. The chain couples TRBV20-1 to TRBJ2-5; D may be TRBD1 (5 bases). V lost 5 bases, J lost 1 base, and 11 bases lay in between. Germline loops: CDR1 DFQATT, CDR2 SNEGSKA (reference sequence). CDR3 size: 13 residues. CDR3 protein: CSAPRQIQETQYF. The CDR3 bases that were read are TGCAGTGCTCCACGACAGATCCAAGAGACC.

With respect to this clone: The read finishes 3 residues shy of the CDR3 end, and the germline J gene is used to complete it. This chain links TRBV2 with TRBJ2-7, with 7 bases aligning to TRBD1. The CDR3 sequence is 14 residues long. Germline V CDR1 and CDR2: SNHLY, FYNNEI. Losses at the gene ends were 4 bases for V and 2 bases for J; bases not matched to a gene: 5. The DNA read from the CDR3 is TGTGCCAGCAGTGCGGACAGGTTTGCCTACGAG. The encoded protein is CASSADRFAYE. The whole CDR3 region reads CASSADRFAYEQYF.

A remark on this clone: The CDR3 extends 3 residues past the end of the read, so its final part is completed from the germline J gene. The chain recombines TRBV30 with TRBJ1-1; 8 bases agree with TRBD1. Germline V gene data show CDR1 as GTSNPN and CDR2 as SVGIG (reference sequence). There are 13 residues in the CDR3. Partial CDR3 DNA: TGTGCCTGGACCGCAGGGGGCGCGGGGGAA. Translated, it gives CAWTAGGAGE. The CDR3 in full is CAWTAGGAGEAFF.

Note on this clone: The DNA ends 3 residues before the CDR3 does, and the rest of the CDR3 is filled in from the germline J gene. The chain joins TRBV20-1 to TRBJ2-2; a possible D gene is TRBD1 (5 bases). This CDR3 is built from 16 residues. The germline V gene has CDR1 DFQATT and CDR2 SNEGSKA (reference sequence). Trimming cost V 0 bases and J 2 bases, with 13 bases left between them. The covered CDR3 bases are TGCAGTGCTAGAGATTCGTTAAGGGGTAACACCGGGGAG. This codes for CSARDSLRGNTGE. In full, the CDR3 reads CSARDSLRGNTGELFF.

Worth noting for this clone: The read comes to an end 3 residues before the CDR3 does, leaving the germline J gene to fill in the end. The V and J genes are TRBV2 and TRBJ2-5; TRBD2 aligns across 12 bases. The germline CDR1 and CDR2 sequences are SNHLY and FYNNEI. The CDR3 contains 14 residues. V was clipped by 6 bases and J by 7 bases; unmatched bases: 6. The sequenced part of the CDR3 DNA is TGTGCCAGCAGGGGACTAGCGGGCCGGGGGACC. Translation gives CASRGLAGRGT. The entire CDR3 protein reads CASRGLAGRGTQYF.

This CDR3 is CASSFGQTRNVLTF. CDR3 DNA (partial): TGTGCCAGCAGCTTTGGACAGACTCGGAACGTC. The chain employs TRBV7-2 and TRBJ2-6; D may be TRBD1 (6 bases). The read terminates 3 residues before the CDR3 end, so the remaining end is supplied by the germline J gene. The germline gives CDR1 SGHTA, CDR2 FQGNSA. Trimming left V 3 bases short and J 10 bases short, with 13 bases between. The CDR3 has 14 residues.

Note on this clone: The DNA ends 3 residues before the CDR3 does, and the rest of the CDR3 is filled in from the germline J gene. The genes are TRBV18 and TRBJ1-1; 8 positions agree with TRBD1. The CDR3 is 15 amino acids. Per germline, CDR1 KGHSH and CDR2 LQKENI. Losses at the gene ends were 5 bases for V and 1 base for J; bases not matched to a gene: 6. The CDR3 region is CASSTRTGWNTEAFF. The part of the CDR3 DNA that was read is TGTGCCAGCTCAACCCGGACAGGGTGGAACACTGAA. Based on the CDR3 plus reference TRBV18 and TRBJ1-1, the full variable domain is NAGVMQNPRHLVRRRGQEARLRCSPMKGHSHVYWYRQLPEEGLKFMVYLQKENIIDESGMPKERFSAEFPKEGPSILRIQQVVRGDSAAYFCASSTRTGWNTEAFFGQGTRLTVV.

Details on this clone: The observed sequence ends 3 residues before the CDR3 terminus, with the missing tail filled in from the germline J gene. The rearrangement joins TRBV5-1 to TRBJ2-5, with 8 nucleotides matching TRBD2. The CDR3 sequence is 14 residues long. J gave up 6 bases and V 3 bases, and 7 bases lay outside the gene matches. Germline V gene sequence: CDR1 SGHRS, CDR2 YFSETQ. CDR3 loop: CASSSTGGEKTQYF. CDR3 DNA, as far as it was read: TGCGCCAGCAGCTCCACGGGGGGGGAAAAGACC. The whole variable domain, remainder taken from reference TRBV5-1 and TRBJ2-5, is KAGVTQTPRYLIKTRGQQVTLSCSPISGHRSVSWYQQTPGQGLQFLFEYFSETQRNKGNFPGRFSGRQFSNSRSEMNVSTLELGDSALYLCASSSTGGEKTQYFGPGTRLLVL.

On this clone: The read terminates 3 residues before the CDR3 end, so the remaining end is supplied by the germline J gene. The genes are TRBV7-6 and TRBJ1-1; 10 bases align to TRBD1. Trimming cost V 1 base and J 5 bases; bases outside gene matches: 4. The CDR3 length is 15 residues. Germline V gene sequence: CDR1 SGHVS, CDR2 FNYEAQ. The CDR3 DNA, read in part, is TGTGCCAGCAGCTTAGAGGACAGGGGGAGTACTGAA. Its translation: CASSLEDRGSTE. Given in full, the CDR3 is CASSLEDRGSTEAFF.

A note on this clone: The sequence runs out 3 residues before the end of the CDR3; the remainder is reconstructed from the germline J gene. The chain employs TRBV10-1 and TRBJ2-6; D perhaps matches TRBD2 (5 bases). Germline V lookup: CDR1 WNHNN, CDR2 SYGVQD (reference sequence). Deletions cut 0 bases from V and 2 bases from J, with 14 bases between. The CDR3 is 18 amino acids. CDR3 DNA (partial): TGCGCCAGCAGTGAGTCTGTAGTTTCGGGGACTGGGGCCAACGTC. Its protein product is CASSESVVSGTGANV. The entire CDR3 protein is CASSESVVSGTGANVLTF.

CDR3 sequence reads: CATLRSGGPQETQYF. CDR3 DNA (partial): TGTGCCACTTTAAGGAGCGGGGGCCCTCAAGAGACC. The chain carries TRBV5-4 and TRBJ2-5, with 8 bases that match TRBD2. With the read ending 3 residues before the CDR3 end, the germline J gene is used to fill in that end. Unmatched junction bases numbered 12, after V lost 9 bases and J lost 2 bases. The germline CDR1 and CDR2 sequences are SGHNT and YYREEE (reference sequence). The CDR3 runs 15 residues.

About this clone: Sequencing ends 3 residues short of the CDR3 end; the germline J gene provides the rest. The chain recombines TRBV30 with TRBJ1-2; D ambiguous. V was shortened by 3 bases and J by 3 bases, with 11 bases between the two germline ends. The germline V gene has CDR1 GTSNPN and CDR2 SVGIG (reference sequence). CDR3 length: 13 amino acids. CDR3 amino acids: CAWRAWADYGYTF. Incomplete CDR3 DNA: TGTGCCTGGAGGGCCTGGGCAGACTATGGC. Full variable domain (missing parts from reference TRBV30 and TRBJ1-2): SQTIHQWPATLVQPVGSPLSLECTVEGTSNPNLYWYRQAAGRGLQLLFYSVGIGQISSEVPQNLSASRPQDRQFILSSKKLLLSDSGFYLCAWRAWADYGYTFGSGTRLTVV.

About this clone: The CDR3 end lies 3 residues beyond the end of the read and is filled in from the germline J gene. The gene calls are TRBV5-4 and TRBJ2-1; no firm D call. Trimming stripped 7 bases from V and 7 bases from J, with 15 bases between. Per the germline V gene, CDR1 is SGHNT and CDR2 is YYREEE (reference sequence). This CDR3 has 13 residues. Incomplete CDR3 DNA: TGTGCCAGCGCCGAGGAAGGGTGGAATGAG. Amino acid sequence: CASAEEGWNE. The whole CDR3 region reads CASAEEGWNEQFF.

On this clone itself: The read ends 3 residues before the CDR3 terminus; that terminus is restored from the germline J gene. The chain recombines TRBV7-2 with TRBJ2-1; D possibly corresponds to TRBD1 (6 bases). The germline V gene has CDR1 SGHTA and CDR2 FQGNSA. The V and J ends lost 1 base and 9 bases respectively, with 10 bases between them. CDR3 length equals 13 residues. The covered CDR3 bases are TGTGCCAGCAGCTTAGGAATAGGGGGTGAG. It yields the protein CASSLGIGGE. The complete CDR3 protein is CASSLGIGGEQFF.

The CDR3 here is CASSSLFGGEETQYF. The sequenced CDR3 bases are TGTGCCAGCAGCTCGCTATTCGGGGGGGAAGAGACC. V is TRBV11-2 and J is TRBJ2-5, with 8 bases fitting TRBD2. The read falls 3 residues short of the CDR3 end, and the missing part is taken from the germline J gene. The CDR3 consists of 15 residues. Germline values: CDR1 SGHAT, CDR2 FQNNGV. V lost 4 bases to trimming and J lost 3 bases; unmatched junction nucleotides: 7.

A note on this clone: The CDR3 end lies 3 residues beyond the end of the read and is filled in from the germline J gene. The chain couples TRBV28 to TRBJ1-6; 8 positions match TRBD1. Per germline, CDR1 MDHEN and CDR2 SYDVKM. The CDR3 has 16 residues. J was trimmed by 7 bases and V by 6 bases; bases with no gene match: 11. CDR3 amino acids: CASSPGGQGGNSPLHF. The covered CDR3 bases are TGTGCCAGCAGCCCCGGTGGACAGGGCGGGAATTCACCC.

On this clone itself: From the germline J gene comes the end of the CDR3, since the read stops 3 residues before it. V is TRBV2 and J is TRBJ2-2; 9 bases agree with TRBD1. Unmatched junction bases numbered 2, after V lost 4 bases and J lost 5 bases. Looked up from germline, CDR1 is SNHLY and CDR2 is FYNNEI. The CDR3 covers 14 residues. This CDR3 is CASSGQGGTGELFF. The DNA read from the CDR3 is TGTGCCAGCAGTGGACAGGGGGGGACCGGGGAG.

Worth noting for this clone: The CDR3 goes on 3 residues after the read ends, and that part is filled in from the germline J gene. The V and J genes are TRBV10-3 and TRBJ1-1; D may be TRBD1 (5 bases). The ends were cut back, 10 bases at V and 5 bases at J, with 17 bases in the middle. Germline-derived CDR1 and CDR2 are ENHRY and SYGVKD. CDR3 length: 13 amino acids. The chain's CDR3 is CATTPGERTEAFF. CDR3 DNA (partial): TGTGCCACCACCCCGGGGGAGAGAACTGAA.

The CDR3 region is CASSQPSGRARRSDTQYF. Incomplete CDR3 DNA: TGCGCCAGCAGCCAACCTAGCGGGAGGGCCAGGAGGTCAGATACG. The chain joins TRBV5-1 to TRBJ2-3; TRBD2 aligns across 12 bases. The observed sequence ends 3 residues before the CDR3 terminus, with the missing tail filled in from the germline J gene. Germline V gene sequence: CDR1 SGHRS, CDR2 YFSETQ. The length of the CDR3 is 18 residues. Trimming at V came to 4 bases and at J to 4 bases, leaving 13 bases not matched to a gene.